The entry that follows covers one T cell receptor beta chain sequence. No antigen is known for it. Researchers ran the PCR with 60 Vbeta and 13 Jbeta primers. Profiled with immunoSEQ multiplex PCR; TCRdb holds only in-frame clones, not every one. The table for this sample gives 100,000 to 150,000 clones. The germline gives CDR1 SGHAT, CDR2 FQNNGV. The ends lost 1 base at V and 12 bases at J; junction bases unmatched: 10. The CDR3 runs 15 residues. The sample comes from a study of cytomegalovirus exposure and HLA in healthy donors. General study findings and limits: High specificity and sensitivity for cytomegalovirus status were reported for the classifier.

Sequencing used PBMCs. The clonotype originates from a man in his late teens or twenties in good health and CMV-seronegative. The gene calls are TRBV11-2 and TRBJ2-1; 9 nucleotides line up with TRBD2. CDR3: CASSLVGLAPVGQFF. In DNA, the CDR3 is TGTGCCAGCAGCTTAGTGGGACTAGCCCCAGTCGGGCAGTTCTTC.